This TCR beta chain came from a study of cytomegalovirus exposure and HLA in healthy donors. Study outcomes and limitations: It was shown in a later analysis that HLA-associated TCR beta chains were more clonally expanded than other, equally common chains. Reports credit the classifier with highly specific, highly sensitive diagnosis of cytomegalovirus status. Associated with cytomegalovirus, according to the listing, were around 160 TCR beta chains.

Healthy bone marrow donors formed the donor group. This clone was seen a single time. No antigen is known for it. PCR employed 60 Vbeta and 13 Jbeta primers. Method: immunoSEQ multiplex PCR; TCRdb's copy keeps in-frame clones and lacks some. Of around 130,000 clones in the sample, 75% to 80% were seen once. The clonotype comes from a woman aged 55-69 years in good health and CMV-seronegative. Sequenced: PBMCs.

CDR3 coding DNA: TGTGCCAGCAGCAAATTCCGCCTTAGCGGGGGGTTCCCGGGTACGCAGTATTTT. It codes for CASSKFRLSGGFPGTQYF. The V gene is TRBV21-1, the J gene TRBJ2-3; TRBD2, the table's D call, lacks a check against the DNA. TRBV21-1 is marked as a pseudogene. The CDR3 covers 18 residues.